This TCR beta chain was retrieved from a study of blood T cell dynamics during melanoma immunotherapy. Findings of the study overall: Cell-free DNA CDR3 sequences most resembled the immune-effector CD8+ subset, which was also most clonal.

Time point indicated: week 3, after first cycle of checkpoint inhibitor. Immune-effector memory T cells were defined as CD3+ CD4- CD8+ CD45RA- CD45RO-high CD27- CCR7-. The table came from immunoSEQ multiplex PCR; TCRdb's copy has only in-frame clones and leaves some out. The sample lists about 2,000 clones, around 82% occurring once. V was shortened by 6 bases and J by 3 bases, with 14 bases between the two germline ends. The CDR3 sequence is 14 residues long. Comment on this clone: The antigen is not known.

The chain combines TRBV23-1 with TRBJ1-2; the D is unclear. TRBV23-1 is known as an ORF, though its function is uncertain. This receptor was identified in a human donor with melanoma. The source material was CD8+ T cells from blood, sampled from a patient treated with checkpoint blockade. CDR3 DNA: TGCGCCAGCAGGCGGTTTACGAGTCACTATGGCTACACCTTC. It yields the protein CASRRFTSHYGYTF.